This T cell receptor beta chain came from a study of blood T cells in healthy people across ages. Study observations and caveats: TCR beta diversity, measured per million T cells, fell in a roughly linear way with age. Because sorting was not performed, PBMCs prevented conclusive naive versus antigen-experienced comparison.

This clonotype was recorded many times. Antigen specificity is unknown. A sample-barcoded 5' primer and a J-beta primer mix were used in a second PCR of roughly 6 to 11 cycles. TCRdb ran MiXCR on the 5' RACE reads and lists one entry per CDR3 protein. The data show about 1.6 million distinct CDR3 sequences, roughly 30% seen once. It was around 10 milliliters of peripheral blood that were drawn from each donor. V lost 0 bases and J lost 2, with 8 bases in between. Germline values: CDR1 SQVTM, CDR2 ANQGSEA. This CDR3 is 13 amino acids long. The receptor comes from a woman aged 30 to 39 in good health. The rearrangement uses TRBV29-1 and TRBJ2-7; possible D gene TRBD1, 6 bases. Sequenced material: blood. For the CDR3, the DNA is TGCAGCGTTGAAGAGGGACACCCCTACGAGCAGTACTTC. It translates to CSVEEGHPYEQYF.